Given below is one T cell receptor beta chain in context. Its specificity is unknown. This specimen belongs to a study of CD8+CD57+ T cells in acquired aplastic anemia. Study at large: The sorted CD4+ and CD8+ cells yielded an average around 3.2 ug of DNA. Broader study findings: Overlapping CD8+ CDR3 repertoires of patients and controls contained roughly 29 shared sequences.

The trim removed 8 bases at V and 3 bases at J, leaving 6 bases unmatched. CDR1 LNHDA and CDR2 SQIVND come from the germline V gene (reference sequence). CDR3 size: 14 residues. Genomic DNA, serving as template, underwent TCR beta VDJ and CDR3 profiling. Via MiXCR, TCRdb re-called the reads, giving one row per CDR3 protein. The profile covers some 220,000 distinct CDR3 sequences, with about a third appearing a single time and more than 0.95% taken by the ten largest. Sequencing was done on a sample of sorted CD4+, CD8+, or CD8+CD57+ T cells (not recorded which) from PBMCs. This chain uses TRBV19 with TRBJ1-2, with 10 nucleotides matching TRBD1. The source of this sequence is a human donor in good health, serving as a control. The CDR3 DNA reads as TGTGCCAGTTCCAGCGGGACAGGGGACTATGGCTACACCTTC. Translating gives CASSSGTGDYGYTF.